Listed here is a single T cell receptor beta chain. Antigen: not known. This entry belongs to a study of OX40 agonist ivuxolimab in advanced cancers. Study context: Ivuxolimab, an antibody acting as an agonist of OX40 (CD134), was used to treat patients. Prior anti-PD-1, anti-PD-L1 or anti-CTLA-4 therapy was allowed; 30% to 40% had some.

Study-wide points: No determination was made of the antigen specificity of the expanded peripheral T cells.

Some clones are missing from TCRdb's copy, which holds only in-frame ones; the method was immunoSEQ multiplex PCR. Of 52,000 or so clones in the sample, roughly 92% were seen once. Patients had blood sampled at baseline and again on cycle 4 day 1 and cycle 7 day 1. The TCR originated in an adult with an advanced solid tumor such as melanoma, head and neck, liver or kidney cancer. Sequenced material: CD4+ or CD8+ T cells sorted from blood, taken in a trial of the OX40 agonist ivuxolimab.

In nucleotides, the CDR3 is TGTGCCAGCAGCGCCGGCGGGGAGCTGTTTTTT. Translated, it gives CASSAGGELFF. The J gene is TRBJ2-2, the V gene TRBV9; D call uncertain. The CDR3 consists of 11 residues. Per germline, CDR1 SGDLS and CDR2 YYNGEE. V gave up 3 bases and J gave up 7 bases, with 4 bases separating them.